Listed below are T cell receptor beta chains from one sample, sequenced in a study of glioma-infiltrating T cells. TCRdb passed the multiplex PCR reads through MiXCR, listing each CDR3 protein once. The sample carries roughly 100,000 distinct CDR3 sequences, about 40% recorded once. Sequences were obtained from glioma tissue, nonneoplastic brain tissue, or PBMCs (not recorded which). These receptors all stem from a human donor with low-grade glioma or glioblastoma, undergoing nonglioma brain surgery, or in good health (not recorded which). Both conserved end residues are part of each CDR3. Fields, in order: V gene, J gene, D gene, clone size, CDR3 protein, CDR3 DNA. The D gene is left open where the match is weak. Only some rows state a clone size, as once, few, many or a class for expanded clones.

>TRBV28|TRBJ1-2|NA|NA
CASSSSLSQIGYTF
TGTGCCAGCAGTTCCTCGCTCAGCCAGATCGGCTACACCTTC
>TRBV6-1|TRBJ1-1|NA|once
CASTPGSTEAFF
TGTGCCAGCACGCCAGGGAGCACTGAAGCTTTCTTT
>TRBV6-1|TRBJ2-1|NA|many
CASSYGTNNEQFF
TGTGCCAGCAGTTATGGGACCAACAATGAGCAGTTCTTC
>TRBV5-4|TRBJ1-4|TRBD1|many
CASSFRQGATNEKLFF
TGTGCCAGCAGCTTCCGGCAGGGGGCAACTAATGAAAAACTGTTTTTT
>TRBV25-1|TRBJ2-1|NA|NA
CASSEVGRGALKQFF
TGTGCCAGCAGTGAGGTTGGCAGGGGGGCCCTTAAGCAGTTCTTC
>TRBV6-5|TRBJ2-1|TRBD2|NA
CAGSYSTSFYNERFF
TGTGCCGGCAGTTACTCGACTAGCTTTTACAATGAGCGGTTCTTC
>TRBV7-9|TRBJ2-1|TRBD1|many
CASSPGGQAYYNEQFF
TGTGCCAGCAGCCCCGGGGGACAGGCTTACTACAATGAGCAGTTCTTC
>TRBV20-1|TRBJ2-7|NA|many
CSAKTGSEQYF
TGCAGTGCAAAAACAGGGTCCGAGCAGTACTTC
>TRBV4-1|TRBJ2-7|TRBD1|NA
CASIQEPTGGSYEQYF
TGCGCCAGCATCCAAGAGCCGACAGGGGGTTCCTACGAGCAATACTTC
>TRBV6-2/TRBV6-3|TRBJ2-7|TRBD1|NA
CASSETGQGAGEQYF
TGTGCCAGCAGTGAAACGGGACAGGGGGCCGGCGAGCAGTACTTC
>TRBV27|TRBJ2-3|TRBD2|NA
CASSSFEYSGRATDTQYF
TGTGCCAGCAGTTCTTTCGAATATAGCGGGAGGGCGACAGATACGCAGTATTTT
>TRBV29-1|TRBJ2-7|NA|few
CSVETGSSYEQYF
TGCAGCGTTGAGACAGGTAGCTCCTACGAGCAGTACTTC
>TRBV5-1|TRBJ1-1|TRBD1|many
CASSLVPTGRRPTFF
TGCGCCAGCAGCTTAGTTCCGACAGGGAGGCGCCCGACTTTCTTT
>TRBV20-1|TRBJ2-7|TRBD2|NA
CSAREGYEQYF
TGCAGTGCGCGGGAGGGCTACGAGCAGTACTTC
>TRBV29-1|TRBJ1-2|NA|NA
CRVVVSPNFNYGYTF
TGCAGGGTTGTGGTTTCTCCGAACTTTAACTATGGCTACACCTTC
>TRBV28|TRBJ2-1|NA|many
CASSPRYNEQFF
TGTGCCAGCAGTCCCCGTTACAATGAGCAGTTCTTC
>TRBV12-3/TRBV12-4|TRBJ2-1|TRBD2|many
CASSLGTLAGVYNEQFF
TGTGCCAGCAGTTTAGGCACACTAGCGGGAGTGTACAATGAGCAGTTCTTC
>TRBV7-6|TRBJ2-3|NA|many
CASSLAGSSSDTQYF
TGTGCCAGCAGCTTAGCGGGTTCTAGTTCAGATACGCAGTATTTT
>TRBV19|TRBJ2-3|NA|many
CASRKQGGSDTQYF
TGTGCCAGTAGAAAGCAGGGGGGTTCAGATACGCAGTATTTT
>TRBV11-2|TRBJ2-7|NA|many
CASSSAWVEQYF
TGTGCCAGCAGCTCCGCATGGGTCGAGCAGTACTTC
>TRBV2|TRBJ2-5|NA|many
CASVFIGVYQETQYF
TGTGCCAGCGTATTTATTGGGGTCTACCAAGAGACCCAGTACTTC
>TRBV11-2|TRBJ2-5|NA|NA
CASSLFAPKTQYF
TGTGCCAGCAGCTTATTTGCACCAAAGACCCAGTACTTC
>TRBV6-1|TRBJ1-1|NA|many
CASSLSGTANTEAFF
TGTGCCAGCAGTCTATCCGGGACGGCGAACACTGAAGCTTTCTTT
>TRBV29-1|TRBJ2-7|NA|once
CSVEPKGRHEQYF
TGCAGCGTTGAACCTAAGGGGCGTCACGAGCAGTACTTC
>TRBV29-1|TRBJ1-4|TRBD1|many
CSALDRGLNEKLFF
TGCAGCGCCCTAGACAGGGGCTTAAATGAAAAACTGTTTTTT
>TRBV19|TRBJ1-1|TRBD1|many
CASSPGTGGTEAFF
TGTGCCAGTAGTCCGGGGACAGGGGGCACTGAAGCTTTCTTT
>TRBV19|TRBJ2-1|TRBD2|NA
CASSMELAGGRSLNEQSF
TGTGCCAGTAGTATGGAACTAGCGGGAGGCCGAAGTTTGAATGAGCAGTCCTTC
>TRBV5-1|TRBJ2-3|TRBD1|many
CASSLQGADTQYF
TGCGCCAGCAGCTTACAGGGGGCGGATACGCAGTATTTT
>TRBV6-5|TRBJ2-1|TRBD2|NA
CASSTAGGYNEQFF
TGTGCCAGCAGCACAGCGGGAGGATACAATGAGCAGTTCTTC
>TRBV5-6|TRBJ1-1|NA|once
CASSLRGTEVFF
TGTGCCAGCAGCTTGAGGGGCACTGAAGTTTTCTTT
>TRBV19|TRBJ1-4|TRBD1|many
CASSISGQGDEKLFF
TGTGCCAGTAGTATCTCCGGACAGGGTGATGAAAAACTGTTTTTT
>TRBV20-1|TRBJ1-1|NA|many
CSARGGGRGTEAFF
TGCAGTGCTAGGGGGGGGGGGCGAGGCACTGAAGCTTTCTTT
>TRBV20-1|TRBJ2-7|TRBD2|many
CSAREGSGSSYEQYF
TGCAGTGCTAGAGAAGGTAGCGGGAGCTCCTACGAGCAGTACTTC
>TRBV4-1|TRBJ2-1|NA|NA
CSISPELGYNAPSF
TGCTCCATCAGCCCCGAGCTAGGATACAATGCTCCTTCCTTC
>TRBV5-1|TRBJ2-1|TRBD2|many
CASRVTGGRNNEQFF
TGCGCCAGCAGGGTTACGGGAGGGCGGAACAATGAGCAGTTCTTC
>TRBV5-1|TRBJ1-1|TRBD1|once
CASLGRTGDTESFF
TGCGCCAGCCTCGGACGGACAGGGGACACTGAATCTTTCTTT
>TRBV5-6|TRBJ2-2|TRBD1|NA
CASSQLGQATTGELFF
TGTGCCAGCAGCCAATTGGGACAGGCGACCACCGGGGAGCTGTTTTTT
>TRBV5-1|TRBJ1-1|NA|many
CASSSRPSNTEAFF
TGCGCCAGCAGCTCTCGACCGTCGAACACTGAAGCTTTCTTT
>TRBV7-9|TRBJ1-5|TRBD1|many
CASSSYSQKGQVNQPQHF
TGTGCCAGCAGCTCATATTCCCAGAAGGGACAGGTCAATCAGCCCCAGCATTTT
>TRBV14|TRBJ2-1|NA|many
CASSQDAGWGVTEQFF
TGTGCCAGCAGCCAAGATGCTGGCTGGGGGGTCACTGAGCAGTTCTTC
>TRBV5-4|TRBJ1-2|NA|many
CASSLVGQSNYGYTF
TGTGCCAGCAGCCTCGTCGGACAGTCCAACTATGGCTACACCTTC
>TRBV3-1|TRBJ2-1|TRBD1|many
CASSRTGVSEQFF
TGTGCCAGCAGCCGGACAGGGGTAAGTGAGCAGTTCTTC
>TRBV12-3/TRBV12-4|TRBJ1-2|TRBD1|many
CASSIRQGVDYGYTF
TGTGCCAGCAGCATCCGACAGGGGGTGGACTATGGCTACACCTTC
>TRBV7-2|TRBJ2-1|NA|many
CASSPRSRSNEQFF
TGTGCCAGCAGCCCCAGGAGCAGAAGCAATGAGCAGTTCTTC
>TRBV7-8|TRBJ2-7|NA|many
CASSLEGRRSYEQYF
TGTGCCAGCAGCTTAGAGGGCAGGAGGTCCTACGAGCAGTACTTC
>TRBV19|TRBJ1-5|NA|many
CASSRSHGEPQHF
TGTGCCAGTAGTAGGTCGCACGGGGAACCCCAGCATTTT
>TRBV10-3|TRBJ2-3|NA|many
CAISDGDLDTQYF
TGTGCCATCAGTGACGGCGACCTAGATACGCAGTATTTT
>TRBV20-1|TRBJ1-1|NA|many
CSARDVQAGYYTEAFF
TGCAGTGCTAGAGATGTCCAGGCAGGATACTACACTGAAGCTTTCTTT
>TRBV6-2/TRBV6-3|TRBJ1-5|NA|many
CASSYRPLGPLSNQPQHF
TGTGCCAGCAGTTACAGACCATTGGGTCCACTTAGCAATCAGCCCCAGCATTTT
>TRBV2|TRBJ2-1|NA|many
CASSDKRAGLRNEQFF
TGTGCCAGCAGTGATAAAAGGGCAGGGTTACGCAATGAGCAGTTCTTC
>TRBV6-1|TRBJ2-2|NA|NA
CASSYLGTGELFF
TGTGCCAGCAGTTATCTGGGCACCGGGGAGCTGTTTTTT
>TRBV6-1|TRBJ2-7|TRBD2|NA
CASSFASGGRILYEQYF
TGTGCCAGCAGTTTCGCTAGCGGGGGCCGGATCCTCTACGAGCAGTACTTC
>TRBV7-2|TRBJ2-7|NA|many
CASSSRPGLNYEQYF
TGTGCCAGCAGCTCCAGACCGGGACTTAACTACGAGCAGTACTTC
>TRBV29-1|TRBJ2-1|NA|few
CSVEDGGYNEQFF
TGCAGCGTTGAAGATGGCGGGTACAATGAGCAGTTCTTC
>TRBV15|TRBJ1-5|NA|NA
CATSRGGGESGKPQHF
TGTGCCACCAGCAGAGGCGGAGGGGAATCAGGAAAGCCCCAGCATTTT
>TRBV20-1|TRBJ1-2|TRBD1|many
CSARRIGDRGPYGYTF
TGCAGTGCTAGACGGATTGGGGACAGGGGACCCTATGGCTACACCTTC
>TRBV20-1|TRBJ2-3|NA|NA
CSARDSDHNEQYF
TGCAGTGCTAGAGATTCAGACCACAATGAGCAGTATTTT